The 23 T cell receptor beta chains in this list originate from one sample, sequenced in a study of cytomegalovirus exposure and HLA in healthy donors. The study ran its PCR with 60 Vbeta and 13 Jbeta primers. Sequencing used immunoSEQ multiplex PCR; TCRdb keeps in-frame clones, though not all of them. Among 95,000 to 150,000 clones listed, around 75% were seen once. Sequences were obtained from PBMCs. The receptor set was obtained from a woman aged 40 to 50 in good health and CMV-seropositive.

The chain uses TRBV29-1 and TRBJ1-1, with TRBD1 as a possible D gene (5 bases). The CDR3 is made up of 12 amino acids. The V gene's germline CDR1 is SQVTM and CDR2 ANQGSEA. V was cut by 6 bases and J by 3 bases, with 11 bases left in between. The CDR3, as DNA: TGCAGCGTGCCGGGGGGATACACTGAAGCTTTCTTT. Protein sequence: CSVPGGYTEAFF.

V usage is TRBV6-5 and J usage is TRBJ2-3, with D possibly being TRBD2 (6 bases). The germline gives CDR1 MNHEY, CDR2 SVGAGI. The CDR3 is 15 residues long. V lost 2 bases and J 0 bases, leaving 9 bases between the germline ends. The CDR3: CASSYEAGSTDTQYF. CDR3 nucleotides: TGTGCCAGCAGTTACGAGGCGGGGAGCACAGATACGCAGTATTTT.

A note on this clone: Other DNA variants within this sample encode the same CDR3. This chain links TRBV30 with TRBJ2-3; tentatively, D is TRBD2 (6 bases). Germline CDR1 and CDR2: GTSNPN and SVGIG (reference sequence). The germline V and J ends were trimmed by 0 bases and 2 bases, with 15 bases remaining between them. The CDR3 is 16 residues long. CDR3 residues: CAWSVLSGTYTDTQYF. In DNA, the CDR3 is TGTGCCTGGAGTGTACTTTCAGGGACTTACACAGATACGCAGTATTTT.

The CDR3 bases are TGTGCCAGCTCACCTAGGACAGGGACTGGAAACACCATATATTTT. Its protein product is CASSPRTGTGNTIYF. V gene TRBV18 combines with J gene TRBJ1-3, with 8 bases aligning to TRBD1. Germline V gene data show CDR1 as KGHSH and CDR2 as LQKENI. The ends lost 3 bases at V and 2 bases at J; junction bases unmatched: 3. The CDR3 sequence is 15 residues long.

The rearrangement uses TRBV30 and TRBJ1-5; 12 bases are shared with TRBD1. Germline lookup yields CDR1 GTSNPN and CDR2 SVGIG (reference sequence). Losses at the gene ends were 0 bases for V and 5 bases for J; bases not matched to a gene: 2. The CDR3 has 15 residues. The DNA for the CDR3 is TGTGCCTGGAGTGTAGGGACAGGGGGCCATCAGCCCCAGCATTTT. This encodes CAWSVGTGGHQPQHF. Based on the CDR3 plus reference TRBV30 and TRBJ1-5, the full variable domain is SQTIHQWPATLVQPVGSPLSLECTVEGTSNPNLYWYRQAAGRGLQLLFYSVGIGQISSEVPQNLSASRPQDRQFILSSKKLLLSDSGFYLCAWSVGTGGHQPQHFGDGTRLSIL.

The chain couples TRBV10-2 to TRBJ1-1; the D gene is possibly TRBD1 (5 bases). In germline, CDR1 is WSHSY, CDR2 SAAADI. Trimming took off 6 bases at V and 7 bases at J, with 15 bases between the two ends. The CDR3 has 13 amino acids. The CDR3 reads CASRLGGSGEAFF. DNA of the CDR3: TGCGCCAGCAGGTTGGGGGGTTCGGGTGAAGCTTTCTTT.

The V call is TRBV19, the J call TRBJ2-1, with TRBD2 matching over 12 bases. The CDR3 has 15 residues. The trim removed 8 bases at V and 7 bases at J, leaving 9 bases unmatched. Germline CDR1 and CDR2: LNHDA and SQIVND (reference sequence). The CDR3 sequence: CASSLGLAGVNEQFF. The CDR3 DNA is TGTGCCAGTTCCCTGGGACTAGCGGGCGTAAATGAGCAGTTCTTC.

This chain joins TRBV7-2 and TRBJ2-1; the match to TRBD1 covers 7 bases. Germline V gene lookup returns CDR1 SGHTA and CDR2 FQGNSA. V was clipped by 5 bases and J by 2 bases; unmatched bases: 6. This CDR3 comprises 15 residues. DNA for the CDR3: TGTGCCAGCAGCCCCCGACAGGGCACCTACAATGAGCAGTTCTTC. Translating it yields CASSPRQGTYNEQFF.

The J gene is TRBJ2-1, the V gene TRBV7-8; D may be TRBD2 (6 bases). V was shortened by 3 bases and J by 10 bases, with 19 bases between the two germline ends. The germline CDR1 and CDR2 sequences are SGHVS and FQNEAQ. CDR3 length equals 15 residues. Here the CDR3 DNA reads TGTGCCAGCAGCTTGAACACGGGACTCCCGGGGGAGCAGTTCTTC. Protein product: CASSLNTGLPGEQFF.

The chain is built from TRBV5-1 and TRBJ2-5; 8 bases are a match to TRBD1. Trimming removed 0 bases from V and 5 bases from J; junction bases left unmatched: 6. The germline V gene encodes CDR1 SGHRS and CDR2 YFSETQ. The CDR3 extends over 15 amino acids. This CDR3 is CASSLAGQGAETQYF. The CDR3 DNA follows: TGCGCCAGCAGCTTGGCCGGACAGGGTGCGGAGACCCAGTACTTC.

This chain joins TRBV29-1 and TRBJ2-7; 13 nucleotides align to TRBD2. The germline CDR1 and CDR2 sequences are SQVTM and ANQGSEA. The CDR3 covers 18 residues. V trimming: 2 bases; J trimming: 1 base; junction bases outside the gene matches: 11. The CDR3 spells CSVEIPGTSGISSYEQYF. In DNA, the CDR3 is TGCAGCGTTGAAATTCCCGGGACTAGCGGGATATCGTCCTACGAGCAGTACTTC.

This sequence joins TRBV25-1 and TRBJ2-7, with D perhaps TRBD1 (6 bases). Germline assignment: CDR1 MGHDK and CDR2 SYGVNS. The CDR3 is 13 residues long. Trimming removed 6 bases at V and 5 bases at J, with 14 bases between. The CDR3 nucleotides read TGTGCCAGCAGCTCCAGGGGCTGGGACGAGCAGTACTTC. It is translated as CASSSRGWDEQYF.

This chain uses TRBV25-1 with TRBJ2-1, with no clear D. V was cut by 9 bases and J by 5 bases, with 8 bases left in between. Germline CDR1 reads MGHDK; CDR2 reads SYGVNS. The CDR3 has 11 residues. CDR3 amino acids: CASTGNNEQFF. CDR3 nucleotides: TGTGCCAGTACCGGTAACAATGAGCAGTTCTTC. Filled out from reference TRBV25-1 and TRBJ2-1, the complete variable domain reads EADIYQTPRYLVIGTGKKITLECSQTMGHDKMYWYQQDPGMELHLIHYSYGVNSTEKGDLSSESTVSRIRTEHFPLTLESARPSHTSQYLCASTGNNEQFFGPGTRLTVL.

In this sample, this clone turned up a few times. The chain links TRBV30 to TRBJ1-3; D is unclear. The CDR3 has 15 residues. CDR1 is GTSNPN and CDR2 is SVGIG in the germline V gene (reference sequence). V was shortened by 4 bases and J by 0 bases, with 13 bases between the two germline ends. For the CDR3, the DNA is TGTGCCTGGACTAGAAAAGGACTCTCTGGAAACACCATATATTTT. It codes for CAWTRKGLSGNTIYF.

V usage is TRBV4-3 and J usage is TRBJ2-3; D call uncertain. The CDR3 spans 14 residues. Per the germline V gene, CDR1 is LGHNA and CDR2 is YSLEER. The germline V and J ends were trimmed by 1 base and 2 bases, with 7 bases remaining between them. The CDR3 here is CASSQVAVTDTQYF. The CDR3 region has the DNA TGCGCCAGCAGCCAAGTGGCGGTCACAGATACGCAGTATTTT.

The chain recombines TRBV7-9 with TRBJ1-1, with TRBD1 matching 9 bases. The CDR3 is 14 amino acids. Germline-derived CDR1 and CDR2 are SEHNR and FQNEAQ (reference sequence). Trimming at V came to 8 bases and at J to 4 bases, leaving 8 bases not matched to a gene. The CDR3 DNA reads as TGTGCCAGCGGTCCACAGGGGGCTGGCACTGAAGCTTTCTTT. Residues: CASGPQGAGTEAFF.

The V gene is TRBV4-3, the J gene TRBJ2-1; 10 bases map to TRBD2. The CDR3 covers 16 residues. The ends lost 0 bases at V and 6 bases at J; junction bases unmatched: 5. Germline V gene sequence: CDR1 LGHNA, CDR2 YSLEER. The CDR3 region has the DNA TGCGCCAGCAGCCAAGATCGAGCGGGGGGGCCCAATGAGCAGTTCTTC. Residues: CASSQDRAGGPNEQFF.

The chain couples TRBV13 to TRBJ2-7; TRBD1 might be the D (6 bases). This CDR3 spans 14 amino acids. Germline V gene lookup returns CDR1 PRHDT and CDR2 FYEKMQ (reference sequence). The ends were cut back, 1 base at V and 0 bases at J, with 7 bases in the middle. The CDR3 region is CASSLDRASYEQYF. DNA for the CDR3: TGTGCCAGCAGCTTAGACAGGGCCTCCTACGAGCAGTACTTC.

The sample holds a few counts of this clone. This sequence joins TRBV27 and TRBJ2-5; perhaps TRBD2 as D (6 bases). The germline V gene has CDR1 MNHEY and CDR2 SMNVEV (reference sequence). V was pared by 8 bases and J by 0 bases, with 13 bases between. This CDR3 contains 14 residues. The CDR3 sequence: CASWRGRDQETQYF. As DNA, the CDR3 is TGTGCCAGCTGGAGGGGAAGGGACCAAGAGACCCAGTACTTC.

Remarks on this clone: The sample holds other DNA sequences that translate to the same CDR3. This chain's CDR3 is CASSTGVGNQPQHF. The CDR3 nucleotides read TGTGCCAGTAGTACAGGGGTGGGCAATCAGCCCCAGCATTTT. The rearrangement joins TRBV19 to TRBJ1-5; D perhaps matches TRBD1 (6 bases). The ends were cut back, 4 bases at V and 2 bases at J, with 9 bases in the middle. The V gene's germline CDR1 is LNHDA and CDR2 SQIVND (reference sequence). This CDR3 has 14 residues.

This clone appeared a single time. The CDR3 DNA sequence: TGTGCCTGGAGTCGGACTAGCGGGGGTAAATTTCAAGAGACCCAGTACTTC. Translation: CAWSRTSGGKFQETQYF. This chain connects TRBV30 to TRBJ2-5; TRBD2 matches 13 bases. This CDR3 contains 17 residues. J gave up 2 bases and V 2 bases, and 8 bases lay outside the gene matches. Germline CDR1 reads GTSNPN; CDR2 reads SVGIG (reference sequence).

This clone was observed a single time. This chain joins TRBV7-6 and TRBJ2-1, with 9 positions matching TRBD2. Trimming took 0 bases from V and 6 from J; bases not matched to a gene: 9. The CDR3 has 17 residues. The germline V gene has CDR1 SGHVS and CDR2 FNYEAQ. The CDR3 nucleotides read TGTGCCAGCAGCTTAGCGTGGGCGGGAGGGACGGCCAATGAGCAGTTCTTC. Translating it yields CASSLAWAGGTANEQFF.

The chain has TRBV30 and TRBJ2-2, with a weak D call TRBD2 (6 bases). The ends were cut back, 8 bases at V and 5 bases at J, with 12 bases in the middle. CDR1 GTSNPN and CDR2 SVGIG come from the germline V gene (reference sequence). The CDR3 consists of 12 residues. CDR3 in amino acids: CALSGGTGELFF. The CDR3 DNA reads as TGTGCCCTATCTGGGGGGACCGGGGAGCTGTTTTTT.